This entry features one TCR beta chain sequence. TCRdb's copy holds only in-frame clones and misses some; the assay was immunoSEQ multiplex PCR. The data contain hundreds of thousands of clones, around 90% of them singletons. Germline V gene data show CDR1 as SGHRS and CDR2 as YFSETQ. V was pared by 3 bases and J by 3 bases, with 10 bases between. This CDR3 spans 13 amino acids. This specimen comes from a study of Ad26.COV2.S vaccination and SARS-CoV-2 variants. Documented treatment: over 15 received Ad26.COV2.S at low or high dose, single or two shots; 5 received placebo; per-sample allocation not given. Collection of samples fell on day 63 after the first vaccine or placebo injection.

Here the sequenced sample was peripheral blood, taken in a trial of Ad26.COV2.S vaccine versus placebo. The source of this sequence is a person between 18 and 59 years old who received the Ad26.COV2.S COVID-19 vaccine or a placebo. The chain uses TRBV5-1 and TRBJ2-7; the D gene is possibly TRBD1 (7 bases). CDR3 in amino acids: CASSSGGYYEQYF. DNA for the CDR3: TGCGCCAGCAGCTCAGGGGGGTACTACGAGCAGTACTTC.